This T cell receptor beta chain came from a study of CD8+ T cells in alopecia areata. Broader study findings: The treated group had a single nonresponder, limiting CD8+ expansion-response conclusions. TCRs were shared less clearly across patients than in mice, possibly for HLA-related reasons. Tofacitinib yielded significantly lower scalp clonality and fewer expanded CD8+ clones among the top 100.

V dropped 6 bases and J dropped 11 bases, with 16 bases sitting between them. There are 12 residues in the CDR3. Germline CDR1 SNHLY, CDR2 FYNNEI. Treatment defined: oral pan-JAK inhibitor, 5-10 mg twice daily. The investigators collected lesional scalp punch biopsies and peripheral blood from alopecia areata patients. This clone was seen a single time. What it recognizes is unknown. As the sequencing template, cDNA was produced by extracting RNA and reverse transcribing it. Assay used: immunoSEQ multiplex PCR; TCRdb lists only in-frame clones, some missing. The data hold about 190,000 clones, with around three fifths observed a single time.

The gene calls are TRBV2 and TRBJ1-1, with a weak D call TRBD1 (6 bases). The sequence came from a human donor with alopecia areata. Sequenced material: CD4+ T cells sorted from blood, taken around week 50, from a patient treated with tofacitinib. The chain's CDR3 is CASRSGGRRAFF. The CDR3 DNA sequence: TGTGCCAGCAGATCGGGGGGCCGGAGGGCTTTCTTT.